Given below is one TCR beta chain in context. Original data processing: Quantification of nucleated cells was approximated via reference gene primer amplification. The method was immunoSEQ multiplex PCR; TCRdb's version includes in-frame clones alone and lacks a portion of them. The D gene and trimming were derived from the DNA, and the V and J assignments and clone size from that table. The sample shows 200,000 or so clones, roughly 84% of them seen only once. The CDR3 consists of 14 residues. The V gene lost 0 bases and the J gene lost 2 bases, with 8 bases spanning the gap. Germline V gene lookup returns CDR1 SGDLS and CDR2 YYNGEE. This specimen belongs to a study of blood T cell repertoires in COVID-19. Study in general: Donors in the United States, Italy and Spain gave samples during acute or convalescent COVID-19. PBMCs, B-cell-depleted T cells, or T cells provided the cDNA or gDNA that made up the material.

This sequence originates from a woman aged 55-70 years who had recovered from COVID-19. Sequencing was done on a sample of peripheral blood. The rearrangement joins TRBV9 to TRBJ1-2; D possibly corresponds to TRBD1 (5 bases). CDR3 in amino acids: CASSVAKGNYGYTF. The CDR3 coding sequence is TGTGCCAGCAGCGTAGCTAAGGGGAACTATGGCTACACCTTC.